These T cell receptor beta chains were read from a single sample in a study of T cell repertoires in cytomegalovirus infection. Via MiXCR, TCRdb re-called the reads, giving one row per CDR3 protein. Of fewer than 1,000,000 distinct CDR3 sequences listed, approximately 32% were seen once; the top ten hold about an eighth. No cognate antigen is known for these TCRs. The source material was cultured CD8+ T cells from PBMCs, sampled from culture after CMV antigen stimulation. These receptors were obtained from a human donor in good health (CMV status not recorded). Some clones in this sample may be carry-over from other donors' samples. Both conserved end residues are part of each CDR3. D genes are given only for firm matches. Clone size is stated in some rows and not others, as once, few, many or a class when expanded.

d_call: TRBD2
j_call: TRBJ2-5
clone_size: -
v_call: TRBV20-1
cdr3_nt: TGCAGTGCTCCCCGACTAGCGGACCAAGAGACCCAGTACTTC
cdr3_aa: CSAPRLADQETQYF

d_call: -
j_call: TRBJ2-3
clone_size: -
v_call: TRBV27
cdr3_nt: TGTGCCAGCAGTTTCCTCATGGCAGATACGCAGTATTTT
cdr3_aa: CASSFLMADTQYF

d_call: -
j_call: TRBJ2-3
clone_size: -
v_call: TRBV27
cdr3_nt: TGTGCCAGCAAGGGGGGGTCCGATACGCAGTATTTT
cdr3_aa: CASKGGSDTQYF

d_call: -
j_call: TRBJ1-6
clone_size: -
v_call: TRBV12-3/TRBV12-4
cdr3_nt: TGTGCCGGCAGGGAGGGGGGGGGAAATTCACCCCTCCACTTT
cdr3_aa: CAGREGGGNSPLHF

d_call: TRBD2
j_call: TRBJ2-1
clone_size: many
v_call: TRBV7-3
cdr3_nt: TGTGCCAGCAGTCCTAGCGGGGGGGCAGGCAATGAGCAGTTCTTC
cdr3_aa: CASSPSGGAGNEQFF

d_call: TRBD1
j_call: TRBJ2-2
clone_size: -
v_call: TRBV6-5
cdr3_nt: TGTGCCAGCAGTTACGGGACAGGGACCGGGGAGCTGTTTTTT
cdr3_aa: CASSYGTGTGELFF

d_call: -
j_call: TRBJ1-1
clone_size: few
v_call: TRBV4-1
cdr3_nt: TGCGCCAGCAGCCCCGTGGCCCAGAACACTGAAGCTTTCTTT
cdr3_aa: CASSPVAQNTEAFF

d_call: TRBD1
j_call: TRBJ1-1
clone_size: -
v_call: TRBV12-5
cdr3_nt: TGTGCTAGTGGTCCGGGACAGGGGAACACTGAAGCTTTCTTT
cdr3_aa: CASGPGQGNTEAFF

d_call: TRBD2
j_call: TRBJ2-3
clone_size: -
v_call: TRBV10-1
cdr3_nt: TGCGCCAGCAGTGAGGGGACTAGCAGTAGCACAGATACGCAGTATTTT
cdr3_aa: CASSEGTSSSTDTQYF

d_call: TRBD2
j_call: TRBJ2-1
clone_size: few
v_call: TRBV6-1
cdr3_nt: TGTGCCAGCGGCCTTAGCGGGGGGGCAGTCAATGAGCAGTTCTTC
cdr3_aa: CASGLSGGAVNEQFF

d_call: -
j_call: TRBJ1-2
clone_size: -
v_call: TRBV6-1
cdr3_nt: TGTGCCAGCATCTCATGGGTTCTCCTTTATGGCTACACCTTC
cdr3_aa: CASISWVLLYGYTF

d_call: TRBD1
j_call: TRBJ2-3
clone_size: many
v_call: TRBV7-2
cdr3_nt: TGTGCCAGCAACGTACAATGGCGGGACAGGGGGCAGGGAGATACGCAGTATTTT
cdr3_aa: CASNVQWRDRGQGDTQYF

d_call: TRBD2
j_call: TRBJ2-3
clone_size: -
v_call: TRBV20-1
cdr3_nt: TGCAGTGCTAGAGGGTTAGGTTTAGCGGGGCCCACAGATGCGCAGTATTTT
cdr3_aa: CSARGLGLAGPTDAQYF

d_call: -
j_call: TRBJ1-5
clone_size: few
v_call: TRBV6-2/TRBV6-3
cdr3_nt: TGTGCCAGCAGTTATAACCGCCGGCAGGGATACCTCAATCAGCCCCAGCATTTT
cdr3_aa: CASSYNRRQGYLNQPQHF

d_call: -
j_call: TRBJ2-5
clone_size: many
v_call: TRBV7-9
cdr3_nt: TGTGCCAGCAGCCCGGTTTTACGGAGTGGGGAGACCCAGTACTTC
cdr3_aa: CASSPVLRSGETQYF

d_call: TRBD2
j_call: TRBJ2-1
clone_size: -
v_call: TRBV28
cdr3_nt: TGTGCCACCTCGTGGCTAGCGGGGGGGCTTAGACCCAATGAGCAGTTCTTC
cdr3_aa: CATSWLAGGLRPNEQFF

d_call: -
j_call: TRBJ1-3
clone_size: many
v_call: TRBV12-3/TRBV12-4
cdr3_nt: TGTGCCAGCAGTTTCGGTCGCTCTGGAAACACCATATATTTT
cdr3_aa: CASSFGRSGNTIYF

d_call: -
j_call: TRBJ2-2
clone_size: -
v_call: TRBV10-3
cdr3_nt: TGTGCCATCAGCTCGGACACCGGGGAGCTGTTTTTT
cdr3_aa: CAISSDTGELFF

d_call: TRBD2
j_call: TRBJ2-2
clone_size: -
v_call: TRBV6-6
cdr3_nt: TGTGCCAGCAGTTACTCTCCAGCGGGGGGGAACACCGGGGAGCTGTTTTTT
cdr3_aa: CASSYSPAGGNTGELFF

d_call: -
j_call: TRBJ2-7
clone_size: -
v_call: TRBV25-1
cdr3_nt: TGTGCCAGCATCTCTGGGTCCGAGCAGTACTTC
cdr3_aa: CASISGSEQYF

d_call: TRBD1
j_call: TRBJ2-3
clone_size: many
v_call: TRBV7-2
cdr3_nt: TGTGCCAGCAGCCAATGGGACAGGGATGGTGGAGATACGCAGTATTTT
cdr3_aa: CASSQWDRDGGDTQYF

d_call: TRBD2
j_call: TRBJ2-5
clone_size: -
v_call: TRBV12-3/TRBV12-4
cdr3_nt: TGTGCCAGCAGTCTGGGGACTAGCGGGGGGGCGGAGACCCAGTACTTC
cdr3_aa: CASSLGTSGGAETQYF

d_call: -
j_call: TRBJ1-2
clone_size: few
v_call: TRBV6-2/TRBV6-3
cdr3_nt: TGTGCCAGCAGACGGGGGGCAGCGTTCGTCTATGGCTACACCTTC
cdr3_aa: CASRRGAAFVYGYTF

d_call: -
j_call: TRBJ2-1
clone_size: -
v_call: TRBV20-1
cdr3_nt: TGCAGTGCTAGAGACAGGGAAGGCTACAATGAGCAGTTCTTC
cdr3_aa: CSARDREGYNEQFF

d_call: TRBD2
j_call: TRBJ2-5
clone_size: many
v_call: TRBV7-2
cdr3_nt: TGTGCCAGCAGCGTCCGGACTAGCGGGGGGCGGAGGACCCAGTACTTC
cdr3_aa: CASSVRTSGGRRTQYF

d_call: -
j_call: TRBJ1-6
clone_size: many
v_call: TRBV7-8
cdr3_nt: TGTGCCAGCATGGAATTGCCGGGAAGAGATTCACCCCTCCACTTT
cdr3_aa: CASMELPGRDSPLHF

d_call: -
j_call: TRBJ2-5
clone_size: -
v_call: TRBV7-9
cdr3_nt: TGTGCCAGCAGGCGGACAGCTCAAGAGACCCAGTACTTC
cdr3_aa: CASRRTAQETQYF

d_call: -
j_call: TRBJ1-2
clone_size: -
v_call: TRBV6-1
cdr3_nt: TGTGCCAGCATCGAAGCTCGGATAGTAGATGGCTACACCTTC
cdr3_aa: CASIEARIVDGYTF

d_call: -
j_call: TRBJ2-7
clone_size: -
v_call: TRBV29-1
cdr3_nt: TGCAGCGTTGAGCAGGAGAGCTCCTACGAGCAGTACTTC
cdr3_aa: CSVEQESSYEQYF

d_call: TRBD2
j_call: TRBJ2-1
clone_size: -
v_call: TRBV24-1
cdr3_nt: TGTGCCACCAGTCCAGCGGGGATCTACAATGAGCAGTTCTTC
cdr3_aa: CATSPAGIYNEQFF

d_call: -
j_call: TRBJ1-4
clone_size: few
v_call: TRBV5-1
cdr3_nt: TGCGCCAGCAGACTAACAGGGCCGGATGAAAAACTGTTTTTT
cdr3_aa: CASRLTGPDEKLFF

d_call: TRBD1
j_call: TRBJ2-4
clone_size: few
v_call: TRBV18
cdr3_nt: TGTGCCAGCTCACCTGGGACAGGCGCCTCCAAAAACATTCAGTACTTC
cdr3_aa: CASSPGTGASKNIQYF

d_call: -
j_call: TRBJ2-7
clone_size: -
v_call: TRBV6-6
cdr3_nt: TGTGCCAGCAGTTACTCGAACGCGGGCTGGGACGAGCAGTACTTC
cdr3_aa: CASSYSNAGWDEQYF

d_call: -
j_call: TRBJ1-5
clone_size: -
v_call: TRBV7-9
cdr3_nt: TGTGCCAGCAGCTCGACAGCTAATAGCAATCAGCCCCAGCATTTT
cdr3_aa: CASSSTANSNQPQHF

d_call: -
j_call: TRBJ1-5
clone_size: -
v_call: TRBV3-1
cdr3_nt: TGTGCCAGCAGCCAAGAGGGGGACATCAATCAGCCCCAGCATTTT
cdr3_aa: CASSQEGDINQPQHF

d_call: TRBD2
j_call: TRBJ2-1
clone_size: -
v_call: TRBV28
cdr3_nt: TGTGCCAGCAGCCTGTGGACTAGCGGGGGGGGCTACAATGAGCAGTTCTTC
cdr3_aa: CASSLWTSGGGYNEQFF